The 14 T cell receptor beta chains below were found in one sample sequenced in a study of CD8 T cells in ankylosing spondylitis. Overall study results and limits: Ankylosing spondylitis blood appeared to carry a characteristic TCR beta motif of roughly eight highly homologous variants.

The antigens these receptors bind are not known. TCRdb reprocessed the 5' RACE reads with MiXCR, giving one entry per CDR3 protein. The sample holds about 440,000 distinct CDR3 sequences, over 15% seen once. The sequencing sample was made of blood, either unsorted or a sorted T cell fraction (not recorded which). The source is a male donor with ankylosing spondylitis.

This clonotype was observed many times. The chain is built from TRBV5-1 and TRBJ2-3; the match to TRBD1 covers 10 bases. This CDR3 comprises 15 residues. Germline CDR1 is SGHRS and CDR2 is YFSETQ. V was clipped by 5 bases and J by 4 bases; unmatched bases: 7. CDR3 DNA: TGCGCCAGCAGTCCCGGACAGGGGGGCGCAGATACGCAGTATTTT. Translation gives CASSPGQGGADTQYF.

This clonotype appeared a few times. The DNA for the CDR3 is TGTGCCAGCAGTTTTAGCGGGGACCCTTACAATGAGCAGTTCTTC. It encodes CASSFSGDPYNEQFF. This rearrangement joins TRBV12-3 or TRBV12-4 to TRBJ2-1, with 8 positions matching TRBD2. The CDR3 length is 15 residues. V gave up 3 bases and J gave up 4 bases; unmatched junction bases: 5.

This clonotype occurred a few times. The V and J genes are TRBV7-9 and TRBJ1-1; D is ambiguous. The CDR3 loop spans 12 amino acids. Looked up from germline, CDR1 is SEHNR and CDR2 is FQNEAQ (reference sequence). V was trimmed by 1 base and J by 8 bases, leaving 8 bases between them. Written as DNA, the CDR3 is TGTGCCAGCAGCTTAGGTGCAGTCGAAGCTTTCTTT. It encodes CASSLGAVEAFF.

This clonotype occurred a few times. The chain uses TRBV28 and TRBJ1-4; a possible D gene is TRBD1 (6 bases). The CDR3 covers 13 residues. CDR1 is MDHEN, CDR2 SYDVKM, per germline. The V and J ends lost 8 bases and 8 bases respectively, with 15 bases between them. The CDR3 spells CASHWGQGEKLFF. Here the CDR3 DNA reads TGTGCCAGCCATTGGGGGCAGGGAGAAAAACTGTTTTTT.

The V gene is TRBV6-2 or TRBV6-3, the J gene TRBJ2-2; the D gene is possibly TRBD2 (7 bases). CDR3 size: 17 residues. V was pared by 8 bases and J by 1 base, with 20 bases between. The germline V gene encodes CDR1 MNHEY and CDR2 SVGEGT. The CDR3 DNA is TGTGCCAGCTCCCTCCTGGCGGGGGCTGTGAACACCGGGGAGCTGTTTTTT. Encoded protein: CASSLLAGAVNTGELFF.

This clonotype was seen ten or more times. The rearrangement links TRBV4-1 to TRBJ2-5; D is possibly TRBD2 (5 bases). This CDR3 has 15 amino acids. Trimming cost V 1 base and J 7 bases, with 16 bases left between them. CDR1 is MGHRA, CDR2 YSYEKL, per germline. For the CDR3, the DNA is TGCGCCAGCAGCCAAGGGGAGAGAGTGGAGTTGACCCAGTACTTC. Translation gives CASSQGERVELTQYF.

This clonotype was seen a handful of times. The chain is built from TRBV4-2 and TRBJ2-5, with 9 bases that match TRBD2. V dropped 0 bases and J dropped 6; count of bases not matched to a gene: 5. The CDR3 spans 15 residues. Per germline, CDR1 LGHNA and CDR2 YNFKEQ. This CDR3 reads CASSQDPASGKTQYF. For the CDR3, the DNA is TGTGCCAGCAGCCAAGATCCGGCTAGCGGGAAGACCCAGTACTTC.

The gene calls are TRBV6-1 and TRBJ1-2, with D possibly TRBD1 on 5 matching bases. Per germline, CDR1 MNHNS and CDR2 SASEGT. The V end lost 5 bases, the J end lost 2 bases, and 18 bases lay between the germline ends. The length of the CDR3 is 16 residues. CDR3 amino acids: CASSRSSGRGNYGYTF. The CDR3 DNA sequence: TGTGCCAGCAGTCGAAGCTCGGGTCGGGGGAACTATGGCTACACCTTC.

In DNA, the CDR3 is TGTGCCAGCAGTTCCCTAGCGGGTACGCAGTATTTT. It is translated as CASSSLAGTQYF. The J gene is TRBJ2-3, the V gene TRBV27; 8 nucleotides agree with TRBD2. CDR3 size: 12 residues. With 4 bases clipped from V and 8 bases from J, the junction kept 2 bases outside the gene matches. In germline, CDR1 is MNHEY, CDR2 SMNVEV (reference sequence).

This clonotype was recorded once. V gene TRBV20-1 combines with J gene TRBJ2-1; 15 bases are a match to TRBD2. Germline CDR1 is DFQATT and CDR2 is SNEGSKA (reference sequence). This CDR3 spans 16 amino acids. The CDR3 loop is CRRGTSGRNSYNEQFF. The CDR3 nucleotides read TGCAGGAGAGGGACTAGCGGGAGGAACTCCTACAATGAGCAGTTCTTC.

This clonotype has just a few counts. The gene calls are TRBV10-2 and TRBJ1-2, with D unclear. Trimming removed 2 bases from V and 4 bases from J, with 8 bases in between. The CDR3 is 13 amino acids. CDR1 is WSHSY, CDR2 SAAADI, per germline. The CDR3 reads CASSEELSYGYTF. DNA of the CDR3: TGCGCCAGCAGTGAGGAACTCAGCTATGGCTACACCTTC.

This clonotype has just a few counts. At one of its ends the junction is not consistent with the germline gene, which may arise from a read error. The CDR3 bases are TGTGCCACCTCAGCCAGGGAGAGCTCCTACAATGAGCAGTTCTTC. This gives the protein CATSARESSYNEQFF. The chain has TRBV18 and TRBJ2-1, with D perhaps being TRBD1 or TRBD2 (5 bases each). Germline CDR1 and CDR2: KGHSH and LQKENI. The CDR3 is made up of 15 amino acids.

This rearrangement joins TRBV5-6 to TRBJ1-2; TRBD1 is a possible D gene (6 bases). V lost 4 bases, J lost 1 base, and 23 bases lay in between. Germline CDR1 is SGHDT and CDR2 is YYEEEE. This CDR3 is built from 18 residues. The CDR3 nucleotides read TGTGCCAGCAGCCCCGGCTCAGGGGTGTCGGGGGGTAACTATGGCTACACCTTC. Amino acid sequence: CASSPGSGVSGGNYGYTF.

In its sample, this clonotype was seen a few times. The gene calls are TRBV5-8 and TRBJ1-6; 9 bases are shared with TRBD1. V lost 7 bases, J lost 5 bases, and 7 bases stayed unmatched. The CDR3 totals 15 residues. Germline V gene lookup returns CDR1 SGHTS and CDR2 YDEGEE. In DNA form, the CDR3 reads TGTGCCAGCCGGGACAGGGTGATTGATAATTCACCCCTCCACTTT. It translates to CASRDRVIDNSPLHF.